The 13 T cell receptor beta chains in this list originate from one sample, sequenced in a study of T-cell memory formation after mild COVID-19. TCRdb recomputed calls from the 5' RACE reads with MiXCR, one row per CDR3 protein. Found here are about 470,000 distinct CDR3 sequences, 15% to 20% of them singletons; the top ten hold around an eighth. The sequenced sample consisted of PBMCs or a T cell subset sorted from them (not recorded which). These TCRs come from an adult woman who had mild COVID-19 (a few samples of this study predate the infection). Cell type and time point are not known.

This sequence joins TRBV12-3 or TRBV12-4 and TRBJ2-3; unclear D gene. The CDR3 contains 20 residues. Between the trimmed V and J ends, which lost 7 bases and 0 bases, there was a span of 29 bases. In DNA form, the CDR3 reads TGTGCCAGCAATCCTCGAACCCCAAACGACAAAGGAGCTAGCACAGATACGCAGTATTTT. This gives the protein CASNPRTPNDKGASTDTQYF.

The chain couples TRBV12-3 or TRBV12-4 to TRBJ2-7; tentative D call: TRBD1 (6 bases). This CDR3 comprises 15 residues. V dropped 0 bases and J dropped 11 bases, with 20 bases sitting between them. The CDR3 protein is CASSLASGHPPPEYF. CDR3 nucleotide sequence: TGTGCCAGCAGTTTAGCGTCGGGACACCCACCCCCTGAGTACTTC.

To note about this clonotype: Relative to the germline gene, one junction end is altered; a read error may explain this. V and J are TRBV10-3 and TRBJ1-1; D might be TRBD1 (6 bases). Germline lookup yields CDR1 ENHRY and CDR2 SYGVKD. The CDR3 runs to 15 residues. The CDR3 here is CDISDSGQSNTEAFF. CDR3 nucleotide sequence: TGTGACATCAGTGATAGTGGACAGTCGAACACTGAAGCTTTCTTT.

This chain joins TRBV20-1 and TRBJ1-1; D unresolved. CDR1 DFQATT and CDR2 SNEGSKA come from the germline V gene (reference sequence). Trimming took off 5 bases at V and 1 base at J, with 14 bases between the two ends. The CDR3 is made up of 14 amino acids. The CDR3: CSARRGPTNTEAFF. The CDR3 DNA follows: TGCAGTGCTCGGCGAGGGCCCACGAACACTGAAGCTTTCTTT.

In DNA form, the CDR3 reads TGCGCCAGCAGCCAAGACTCGCGGGACGAGCAGTACTTC. It specifies CASSQDSRDEQYF. The gene calls are TRBV4-1 and TRBJ2-7; weak D call: TRBD2 (5 bases). The ends were cut back, 0 bases at V and 5 bases at J, with 8 bases in the middle. CDR3 length: 13 amino acids. Germline V gene sequence: CDR1 MGHRA, CDR2 YSYEKL.

This clonotype was observed a few times. The chain is built from TRBV9 and TRBJ2-5; TRBD2 is a possible D gene (6 bases). The CDR3 runs to 17 residues. With 0 bases removed from V and 2 bases from J, the gap between germline ends came to 17 bases. The V gene's germline CDR1 is SGDLS and CDR2 YYNGEE. CDR3 region: CASSVGIAGWLQETQYF. The CDR3 DNA sequence: TGTGCCAGCAGCGTAGGAATTGCGGGATGGCTACAAGAGACCCAGTACTTC.

The rearrangement uses TRBV7-2 and TRBJ1-1; TRBD1 might be the D (6 bases). Trimming pared 2 bases from V and 4 bases from J, leaving 11 bases between. CDR3 length equals 14 residues. The V gene's germline CDR1 is SGHTA and CDR2 FQGNSA. The CDR3, as DNA: TGTGCCAGCAGCTTAACAGGGTGGAGCACTGAAGCTTTCTTT. It is translated as CASSLTGWSTEAFF.

This chain joins TRBV12-3 or TRBV12-4 and TRBJ1-5; 10 nucleotides agree with TRBD1. Trimming removed 6 bases from V and 9 bases from J; junction bases left unmatched: 14. The CDR3 extends over 16 amino acids. CDR3 loop: CASRLWGQGTSRPQHF. The CDR3 DNA sequence: TGTGCCAGCAGGCTATGGGGACAGGGGACCTCAAGGCCCCAGCATTTT.

This chain joins TRBV20-1 and TRBJ2-7, with D perhaps matching TRBD2 (5 bases). Trimming pared 0 bases from V and 6 bases from J, leaving 24 bases between. The germline V gene encodes CDR1 DFQATT and CDR2 SNEGSKA (reference sequence). CDR3 size: 17 residues. The CDR3 bases are TGCAGTGCTAGAGACCGATCGCGGACGGGTCGCGGGCTCGAGCAGTACTTC. Protein: CSARDRSRTGRGLEQYF.

This chain connects TRBV30 to TRBJ2-2, with D uncertain. The CDR3 has 13 amino acids. V was pared by 3 bases and J by 3 bases, with 8 bases between. Per germline, CDR1 GTSNPN and CDR2 SVGIG (reference sequence). CDR3 protein: CAWRKLDTGELFF. DNA of the CDR3: TGTGCCTGGAGGAAATTGGACACCGGGGAGCTGTTTTTT.

This clonotype came up a few times. This rearrangement joins TRBV4-1 to TRBJ2-1; no clear D gene. Looked up from germline, CDR1 is MGHRA and CDR2 is YSYEKL. The length of the CDR3 is 14 residues. Trimming took 2 bases from V and 3 from J, leaving 8 bases between them. The CDR3 region is CASSQYTFYNEQFF. The CDR3 DNA sequence: TGCGCCAGCAGCCAATATACCTTCTACAATGAGCAGTTCTTC.

The chain recombines TRBV21-1 with TRBJ2-7; TRBD2 is the table's D call, not checked against the DNA. TRBV21-1 is annotated as a pseudogene. The CDR3 runs to 14 residues. The CDR3 is CASSKGTSFYEQYF. The DNA for the CDR3 is TGTGCCAGCAGCAAAGGGACTAGCTTCTACGAGCAGTACTTC.

This clonotype is a singleton in its sample. The V and J genes are TRBV24-1 and TRBJ2-3; D call uncertain. CDR3 length equals 14 residues. Germline loops: CDR1 KGHDR, CDR2 SFDVKD. V was pared by 5 bases and J by 5 bases, with 13 bases between. The CDR3 region is CATSGHQWKDTQYF. CDR3 DNA sequence: TGTGCCACCAGTGGCCATCAATGGAAAGATACGCAGTATTTT.